The 10 T cell receptor beta chains presented below share a single source sample, sequenced in a study of T cell responses to AZD1222 COVID-19 vaccine (TCRdb year 2021). The time point label corresponds to: baseline before first vaccination. Libraries were made using the immunoSEQ multiplex PCR assay. As stored in TCRdb, this immuneACCESS dataset retains in-frame rearrangements with V and J assigned. A fraction of the clones does not appear; measured against another copy, unresolved V genes explain less than half of the discrepancy, and the remainder lacks a known reason. Here the sample has tens of thousands of clones; about 81% occur a single time. Of the sample, about a tenth falls within the top ten clones. Source: peripheral blood, taken on day 0 of AZD1222 vaccination. All receptors come from an adult in good health.

This chain connects TRBV5-1 to TRBJ1-4; no reliable D call. CDR1 is SGHRS, CDR2 YFSETQ, per germline. This CDR3 comprises 16 residues. V lost 3 bases, J lost 5 bases, and 17 bases lay in between. Here the CDR3 reads CASSSSGGSVNEKLFF. The CDR3 DNA is TGCGCCAGCAGCTCATCAGGAGGCAGCGTAAATGAAAAACTGTTTTTT.

The CDR3 spells CASSPLESSYEQYF. In nucleotides, the CDR3 is TGTGCCAGCAGTCCTCTTGAAAGCTCCTACGAGCAGTACTTC. This chain links TRBV28 with TRBJ2-7; no firm D call. Trimming removed 5 bases at V and 0 bases at J, with 11 bases between. This CDR3 is 14 amino acids long. The V gene's germline CDR1 is MDHEN and CDR2 SYDVKM.

The V and J genes are TRBV5-5 and TRBJ1-4; no reliable D call. The V gene lost 0 bases and the J gene lost 4 bases, with 7 bases spanning the gap. Germline CDR1 and CDR2: SGHKS and YYEKEE (reference sequence). The CDR3 consists of 14 residues. CDR3 region: CASSLGPLNEKLFF. The CDR3 DNA reads as TGTGCCAGCAGCTTGGGGCCGCTTAATGAAAAACTGTTTTTT.

The chain carries TRBV6-6 and TRBJ1-1; maybe TRBD1 (5 bases). The CDR3 covers 12 residues. V was clipped by 4 bases and J by 4 bases, with 7 bases between them. CDR1 is MNHNY, CDR2 SVGAGI, per germline (reference sequence). The CDR3 reads CASSSGPTEAFF. DNA of the CDR3: TGTGCCAGCAGTTCAGGGCCCACTGAAGCTTTCTTT.

This sequence joins TRBV6-1 and TRBJ1-5; 8 bases are a match to TRBD1. The CDR3 runs to 15 residues. From germline, CDR1 is MNHNS and CDR2 SASEGT. V shed 1 base, J shed 5 bases, and the junction held 4 bases outside the gene matches. The CDR3, as DNA: TGTGCCAGCAGTGAAGGGGGCAGGGGGCATCAGCCCCAGCATTTT. Its translation: CASSEGGRGHQPQHF.

This chain links TRBV29-1 with TRBJ1-2; D is possibly TRBD1 (5 bases). Germline V gene data show CDR1 as SQVTM and CDR2 as ANQGSEA. V shed 3 bases and J shed 0 bases, with 5 bases lying between them. This CDR3 contains 12 residues. The CDR3 sequence: CSVEGPNYGYTF. The CDR3 DNA follows: TGCAGCGTTGAGGGGCCTAACTATGGCTACACCTTC.

The chain couples TRBV12-3 or TRBV12-4 to TRBJ1-2; maybe TRBD1 (5 bases). The CDR3 loop spans 13 amino acids. V was cut by 6 bases and J by 8 bases, with 16 bases left in between. CDR3 loop: CASSDGFRGGYTF. CDR3 coding DNA: TGTGCCAGCAGCGACGGATTTCGGGGGGGCTACACCTTC.

The chain employs TRBV5-1 and TRBJ2-3; 7 bases line up with TRBD1. This CDR3 comprises 17 residues. V shed 0 bases and J 0 bases; nucleotides not matched to a gene: 7. Germline V gene data show CDR1 as SGHRS and CDR2 as YFSETQ. CDR3 protein: CASSLAATGPSTDTQYF. The CDR3 DNA is TGCGCCAGCAGCTTGGCCGCGACAGGGCCCAGCACAGATACGCAGTATTTT.

There are a few counts of this clone. The V call is TRBV6-5, the J call TRBJ1-2; D not resolved. The V and J ends lost 6 bases and 8 bases respectively, with 16 bases between them. From germline, CDR1 is MNHEY and CDR2 SVGAGI. CDR3 length: 13 amino acids. The CDR3 loop is CASRNTRTGGYTF. CDR3 nucleotides: TGTGCCAGCAGGAATACGCGGACGGGCGGCTACACCTTC.

V gene TRBV10-1 combines with J gene TRBJ2-5; D tentatively fits TRBD1 or TRBD2 (5 bases each). The CDR3 length is 13 residues. V lost 5 bases, J lost 9 bases, and 16 bases lay in between. Germline V gene sequence: CDR1 WNHNN, CDR2 SYGVQD (reference sequence). CDR3 coding DNA: TGCGCCAGCAGTTCGGGGACCCCTGGGGCCCAGTACTTC. This encodes CASSSGTPGAQYF.